This record covers a single TCR beta chain. No antigen is known for it. Base qualities were left out, and no much larger clone turns up one base away. This sample is part of a study of blood T cell repertoires in COVID-19 (dated by TCRdb to 2018 to 2020). For the study in its entirety: Samples covering the acute and convalescent phases of COVID-19 were provided by collaborators in the United States, Italy and Spain. The material from the prospective study consisted of cDNA or gDNA derived from T cells, B-cell-depleted T cells, or PBMCs. Deeply sampled blood TCRbeta repertoires from subjects exposed to, actively infected with, or recovered from COVID-19 were included in the dataset. The repertoires were released in a freely available public database intended as a resource for research on the immune response to SARS-CoV-2. Samples were obtained from the ongoing ImmuneRACE study (first 160 participants) and from approximately 1,200 subjects provided by 6 global collaborators. Nearly every sample came with metadata listing a de-identified subject ID, COVID-19 status, age in years and sex. Where available, HLA class I and class II types were obtained from metadata supplied by the sample provider rather than from assay-based typing.

The immunoSEQ Assay, a bias-controlled multiplex PCR, was used to amplify TCRbeta CDR3 regions from genomic DNA. As for the authors' bioinformatics: The number of nucleated cells in each sample was estimated from the amplification of reference gene primers within the assay. To quantify the absolute abundance of each unique TCRbeta CDR3 rearrangement, sequence reads were collapsed and filtered. For each sample, productive Simpson clonality was calculated by taking the square root of Simpson's diversity index across productive rearrangements. Not all clones reach the TCRdb copy of this immuneACCESS table, which keeps in-frame sequences only. Checked studies attribute under half of the gap to unresolved V genes and leave the rest unexplained. V and J calls and clone size follow that table, whereas D and trimming were derived from the DNA. In this sample the table shows 220,000 or so clones, 85% to 90% of which occur a single time. The top ten hold 10% of the sample.

Overall study results and their limits: The quantity of clinical and demographic metadata differed by source and by participant and was supplied without curation.

One collaborating source in Seattle enrolled patients while the patients were actively infected and followed the patients over time throughout the course of disease. Each collaborating institution followed its own protocols to collect whole blood in K2EDTA tubes. For TCRbeta analysis, collaborators shipped samples in one of three forms: frozen whole blood, isolated PBMCs, or DNA extracted from either of those sample types. Sequenced: peripheral blood. This receptor was obtained from a woman between 50 and 59 years old with COVID-19, enrolled during active disease.

The nucleotides are TGTGCCAGCAGCTTATTAAGGGGGGGAAACACCATATATTTT. Translated, it gives CASSLLRGGNTIYF. The receptor chain draws on TRBV7-8 and TRBJ1-3, and possibly TRBD1, on 6 matching bases. The CDR3 goes from the cysteine to the phenylalanine over 14 residues. CDR3 DNA only is kept here, 42 bases in frame from base 1. CDR1 SGHVS and CDR2 FQNEAQ were looked up in the germline V gene. Deletion took 2 bases off V and 4 bases off J, with a span of 9 bases between the germline ends.